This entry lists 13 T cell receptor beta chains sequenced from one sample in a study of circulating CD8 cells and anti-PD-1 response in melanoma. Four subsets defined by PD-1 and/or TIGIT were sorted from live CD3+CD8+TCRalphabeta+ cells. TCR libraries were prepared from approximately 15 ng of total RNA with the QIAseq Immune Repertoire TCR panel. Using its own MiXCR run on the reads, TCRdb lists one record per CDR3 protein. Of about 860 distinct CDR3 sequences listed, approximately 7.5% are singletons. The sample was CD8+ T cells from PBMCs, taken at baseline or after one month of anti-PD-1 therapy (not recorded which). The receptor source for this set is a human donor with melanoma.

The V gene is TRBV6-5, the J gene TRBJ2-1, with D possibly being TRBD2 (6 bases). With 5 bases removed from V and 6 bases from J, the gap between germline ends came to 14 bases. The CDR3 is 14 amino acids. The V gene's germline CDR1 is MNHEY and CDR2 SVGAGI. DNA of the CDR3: TGTGCCAGCAGTCCTTCGACTAGTGGCAATGAGCAGTTCTTC. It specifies CASSPSTSGNEQFF.

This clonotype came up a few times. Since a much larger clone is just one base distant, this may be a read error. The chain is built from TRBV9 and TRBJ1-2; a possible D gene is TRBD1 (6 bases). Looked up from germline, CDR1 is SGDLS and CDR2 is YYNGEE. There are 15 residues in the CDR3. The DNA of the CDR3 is TGTGCCAGCGGCGTAGACCAGCGACAGGTCTATGGCTACACCTTC. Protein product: CASGVDQRQVYGYTF.

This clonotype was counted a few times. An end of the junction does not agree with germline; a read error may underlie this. The DNA for the CDR3 is TGCGCCAGCAGCCAAGATATCGGAGCCTATGAGGCAGATTTT. Its protein product is CASSQDIGAYEADF. The chain employs TRBV4-1 and TRBJ2-3; D uncertain. This CDR3 has 14 amino acids. Germline CDR1 and CDR2: MGHRA and YSYEKL.

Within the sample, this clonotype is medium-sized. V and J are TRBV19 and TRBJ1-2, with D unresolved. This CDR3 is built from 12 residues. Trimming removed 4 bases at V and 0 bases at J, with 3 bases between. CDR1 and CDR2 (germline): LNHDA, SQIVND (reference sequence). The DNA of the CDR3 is TGTGCCAGTAGTAACGCTAACTATGGCTACACCTTC. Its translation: CASSNANYGYTF.

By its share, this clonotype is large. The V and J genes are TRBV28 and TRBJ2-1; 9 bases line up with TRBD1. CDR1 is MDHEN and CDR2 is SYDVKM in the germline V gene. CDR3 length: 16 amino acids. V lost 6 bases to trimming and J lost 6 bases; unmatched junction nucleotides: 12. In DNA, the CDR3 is TGTGCCAGCAGCACCACGACGGGGACAGGGCTCAATGAGCAGTTCTTC. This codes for CASSTTTGTGLNEQFF.

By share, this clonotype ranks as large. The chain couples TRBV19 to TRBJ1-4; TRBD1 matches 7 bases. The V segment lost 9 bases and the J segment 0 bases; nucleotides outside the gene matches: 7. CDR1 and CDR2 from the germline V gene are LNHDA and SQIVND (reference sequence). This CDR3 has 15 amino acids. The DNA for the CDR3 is TGTGCCAGCTCAACCGGGACAGCAACTAATGAAAAACTGTTTTTT. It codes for CASSTGTATNEKLFF.

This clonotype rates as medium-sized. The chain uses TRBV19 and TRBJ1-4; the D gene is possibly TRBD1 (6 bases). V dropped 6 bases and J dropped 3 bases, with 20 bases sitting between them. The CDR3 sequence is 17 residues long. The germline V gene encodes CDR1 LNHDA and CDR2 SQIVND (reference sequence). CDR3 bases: TGTGCCAGTAGCCCGGGGGCATCCGACCCAGCTAATGAAAAACTGTTTTTT. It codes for CASSPGASDPANEKLFF. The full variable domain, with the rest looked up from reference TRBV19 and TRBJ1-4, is DGGITQSPKYLFRKEGQNVTLSCEQNLNHDAMYWYRQDPGQGLRLIYYSQIVNDFQKGDIAEGYSVSREKKESFPLTVTSAQKNPTAFYLCASSPGASDPANEKLFFGSGTQLSVL.

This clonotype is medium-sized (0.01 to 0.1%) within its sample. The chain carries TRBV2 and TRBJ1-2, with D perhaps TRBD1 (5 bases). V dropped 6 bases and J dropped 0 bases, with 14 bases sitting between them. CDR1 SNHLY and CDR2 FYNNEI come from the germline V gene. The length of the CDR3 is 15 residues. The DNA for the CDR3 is TGTGCCAGCAGAGTAAGGGGACCTACTAACTATGGCTACACCTTC. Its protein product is CASRVRGPTNYGYTF.

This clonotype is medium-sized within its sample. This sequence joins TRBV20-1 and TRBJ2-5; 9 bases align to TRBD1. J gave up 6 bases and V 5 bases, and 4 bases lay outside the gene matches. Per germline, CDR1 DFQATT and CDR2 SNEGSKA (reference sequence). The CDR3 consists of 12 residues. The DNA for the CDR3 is TGCAGTGCTGGACAGGGGACGCAGACCCAGTACTTC. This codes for CSAGQGTQTQYF.

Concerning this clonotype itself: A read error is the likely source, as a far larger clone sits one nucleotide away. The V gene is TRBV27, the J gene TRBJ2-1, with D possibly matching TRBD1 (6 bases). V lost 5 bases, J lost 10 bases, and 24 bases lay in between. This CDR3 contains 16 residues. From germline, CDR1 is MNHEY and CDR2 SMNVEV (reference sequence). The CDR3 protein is CASSTPTGPNSYEQFF. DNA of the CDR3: TGTGCCAGCAGTACCCCGACAGGCCCTAACTCCTACGAGCAGTTCTTC.

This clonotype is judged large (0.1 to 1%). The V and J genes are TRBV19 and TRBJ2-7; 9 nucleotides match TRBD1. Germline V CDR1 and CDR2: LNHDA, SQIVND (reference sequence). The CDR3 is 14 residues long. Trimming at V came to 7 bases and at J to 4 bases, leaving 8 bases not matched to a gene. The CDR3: CASTPTGGIYEQYF. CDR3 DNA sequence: TGTGCCAGTACTCCGACAGGGGGAATATACGAGCAGTACTTC.

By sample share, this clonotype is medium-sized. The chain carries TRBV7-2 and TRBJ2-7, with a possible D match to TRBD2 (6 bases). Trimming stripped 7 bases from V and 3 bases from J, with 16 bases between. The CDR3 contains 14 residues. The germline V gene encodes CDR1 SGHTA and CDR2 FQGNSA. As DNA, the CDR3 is TGTGCCAGCAATTGGGGCGGGGCGAACTACGAGCAGTACTTC. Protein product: CASNWGGANYEQYF.

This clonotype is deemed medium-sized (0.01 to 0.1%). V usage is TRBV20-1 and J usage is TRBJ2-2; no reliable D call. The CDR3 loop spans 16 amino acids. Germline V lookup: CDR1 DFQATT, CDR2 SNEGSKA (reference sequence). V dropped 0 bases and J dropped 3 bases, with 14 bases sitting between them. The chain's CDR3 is CSARDPGSWDTGELFF. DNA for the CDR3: TGCAGTGCTAGAGATCCGGGCAGCTGGGACACCGGGGAGCTGTTTTTT.